These T cell receptor beta chains were read from a single sample in a study of T cells after yellow fever vaccination. TCRdb recomputed calls from the 5' RACE reads with MiXCR, one row per CDR3 protein. The sample has 300,000 to 350,000 distinct CDR3 sequences, roughly 4.3% seen once. Sequencing used PBMCs, obtained 5 days after the yellow fever booster vaccination. These receptors came from a man younger than 35 who received the YFV17D yellow fever vaccine. Each CDR3 is given with its conserved first and last residue. A D gene is named only where the DNA matches it firmly. Clone size is shown for a subset of rows, as once, few, many or a class of expanded clone.

D gene: -
CDR3 length: 15
J gene: TRBJ1-1
clone size: few
V gene: TRBV19
CDR3 DNA: TGTGCCAGTAGTATTGTGACAGCCTTGAACACTGAAGCTTTCTTT
CDR3 protein: CASSIVTALNTEAFF

D gene: TRBD1
CDR3 length: 17
J gene: TRBJ1-4
clone size: many
V gene: TRBV7-9
CDR3 DNA: TGTGCCAGCAGCTTCGGACAGGGGCGAGGGTCTAATGAAAAACTGTTTTTT
CDR3 protein: CASSFGQGRGSNEKLFF

D gene: TRBD2
CDR3 length: 16
J gene: TRBJ2-1
clone size: -
V gene: TRBV20-1
CDR3 DNA: TGCAGTGCTACAGCGGGGGGGCCCACGTCCTACAATGAGCAGTTCTTC
CDR3 protein: CSATAGGPTSYNEQFF

D gene: -
CDR3 length: 14
J gene: TRBJ1-2
clone size: few
V gene: TRBV5-1
CDR3 DNA: TGCGCCAGCAGCTTGCGACATACTAACTATGGCTACACCTTC
CDR3 protein: CASSLRHTNYGYTF

D gene: -
CDR3 length: 16
J gene: TRBJ2-7
clone size: -
V gene: TRBV25-1
CDR3 DNA: TGTGCCAGCAGTGAATTGTCTTCGGCAGGGGCCTACGAGCAGTACTTC
CDR3 protein: CASSELSSAGAYEQYF

D gene: TRBD1
CDR3 length: 14
J gene: TRBJ2-7
clone size: few
V gene: TRBV20-1
CDR3 DNA: TGCAGTGCTTCCGGACAGGGGAGCTCCTACGAGCAGTACTTC
CDR3 protein: CSASGQGSSYEQYF

D gene: -
CDR3 length: 16
J gene: TRBJ2-1
clone size: many
V gene: TRBV7-8
CDR3 DNA: TGTGCCAGCAGCTCCCTTCTGACGGGGACCTACAATGAGCAGTTCTTC
CDR3 protein: CASSSLLTGTYNEQFF

D gene: TRBD2
CDR3 length: 16
J gene: TRBJ2-1
clone size: -
V gene: TRBV7-9
CDR3 DNA: TGTGCCAGCAGCCCTTTGGCGGGGGGATGGCACAATGAGCAGTTCTTC
CDR3 protein: CASSPLAGGWHNEQFF

D gene: -
CDR3 length: 20
J gene: TRBJ1-6
clone size: -
V gene: TRBV23-1
CDR3 DNA: TGCGCCAGCAGCCCAGGATATCGGCTCCGGGACGGGTCCTATAATTCACCCCTCCACTTT
CDR3 protein: CASSPGYRLRDGSYNSPLHF

D gene: -
CDR3 length: 15
J gene: TRBJ1-5
clone size: few
V gene: TRBV7-2
CDR3 DNA: TGTGCCAGCAGCTTATGGAGCGGGGGGCATCAGCCCCAGCATTTT
CDR3 protein: CASSLWSGGHQPQHF

D gene: -
CDR3 length: 14
J gene: TRBJ2-7
clone size: many
V gene: TRBV15
CDR3 DNA: TGTGCCACCAGCAGAGATCAGGGAACCTACGAGCAGTACTTC
CDR3 protein: CATSRDQGTYEQYF

D gene: -
CDR3 length: 16
J gene: TRBJ2-4
clone size: -
V gene: TRBV12-3/TRBV12-4
CDR3 DNA: TGTGCCAGCAGTTTAGGAGGGGGACTAGCCAAAAACATTCAGTACTTC
CDR3 protein: CASSLGGGLAKNIQYF

D gene: -
CDR3 length: 13
J gene: TRBJ2-3
clone size: -
V gene: TRBV14
CDR3 DNA: TGTGCCAGCAGCCAAGCTTGGGCAGATACGCAGTATTTT
CDR3 protein: CASSQAWADTQYF

D gene: -
CDR3 length: 12
J gene: TRBJ1-5
clone size: many
V gene: TRBV29-1
CDR3 DNA: TGCAGCGCACAGGAGGGGGATCAGCCCCAGCATTTT
CDR3 protein: CSAQEGDQPQHF

D gene: -
CDR3 length: 15
J gene: TRBJ2-2
clone size: few
V gene: TRBV6-5
CDR3 DNA: TGTGCCAGCAGTTACTCTCGAGGAGCGACCGGGGAGCTGTTTTTT
CDR3 protein: CASSYSRGATGELFF

D gene: TRBD1
CDR3 length: 12
J gene: TRBJ2-1
clone size: many
V gene: TRBV29-1
CDR3 DNA: TGCAGCGCTGGGACAGGGGGCGGTGAGCAGTTCTTC
CDR3 protein: CSAGTGGGEQFF

D gene: -
CDR3 length: 15
J gene: TRBJ2-5
clone size: -
V gene: TRBV7-9
CDR3 DNA: TGTGCCAGCAGCTTATATAACGACCGGGGGGAGACCCAGTACTTC
CDR3 protein: CASSLYNDRGETQYF

D gene: -
CDR3 length: 14
J gene: TRBJ2-7
clone size: many
V gene: TRBV27
CDR3 DNA: TGTGCCAGCAGTTTTGGTTGGGGGGCCTTCGAGCAGTACTTC
CDR3 protein: CASSFGWGAFEQYF

D gene: -
CDR3 length: 13
J gene: TRBJ1-5
clone size: -
V gene: TRBV7-2
CDR3 DNA: TGTGCCAGCAGTCGACAGGACAATCAGCCCCAGCATTTT
CDR3 protein: CASSRQDNQPQHF

D gene: TRBD2
CDR3 length: 16
J gene: TRBJ2-5
clone size: many
V gene: TRBV4-3
CDR3 DNA: TGCGCCAGCAGCCAAGGCTGGACTAGCGGGGCGGAGACCCAGTACTTC
CDR3 protein: CASSQGWTSGAETQYF

D gene: -
CDR3 length: 13
J gene: TRBJ1-3
clone size: -
V gene: TRBV6-5
CDR3 DNA: TGTGCCAGCGCTCTGGAGGGTGGAAACACCATATATTTT
CDR3 protein: CASALEGGNTIYF

D gene: -
CDR3 length: 15
J gene: TRBJ2-5
clone size: many
V gene: TRBV21-1
CDR3 DNA: TGTGCCAGCAGCAACGATACAGGAAGGGGAGAGACCCAGTACTTC
CDR3 protein: CASSNDTGRGETQYF

D gene: -
CDR3 length: 14
J gene: TRBJ2-6
clone size: many
V gene: TRBV5-4
CDR3 DNA: TGTGCCAGCAGCTTCGGGCCTGGGGCCAACGTCCTGACTTTC
CDR3 protein: CASSFGPGANVLTF

D gene: -
CDR3 length: 14
J gene: TRBJ1-5
clone size: few
V gene: TRBV11-1
CDR3 DNA: TGTGCCAGCAGCTTAAAGGGGCGCAATCAGCCCCAGCATTTT
CDR3 protein: CASSLKGRNQPQHF

D gene: TRBD1
CDR3 length: 14
J gene: TRBJ1-2
clone size: many
V gene: TRBV6-5
CDR3 DNA: TGTGCCAGCAGTAACCCGACAGGGAACTATGGCTACACCTTC
CDR3 protein: CASSNPTGNYGYTF

D gene: TRBD1
CDR3 length: 15
J gene: TRBJ2-7
clone size: -
V gene: TRBV7-8
CDR3 DNA: TGTGCCAGCAGCGCCCGGGACAGCGGCTCCTACGAGCAGTACTTC
CDR3 protein: CASSARDSGSYEQYF

D gene: -
CDR3 length: 14
J gene: TRBJ1-2
clone size: -
V gene: TRBV2
CDR3 DNA: TGTGCCAGCAGGGGGACAACCGATGGCTATGGCTACACCTTC
CDR3 protein: CASRGTTDGYGYTF

D gene: TRBD1
CDR3 length: 15
J gene: TRBJ1-4
clone size: -
V gene: TRBV20-1
CDR3 DNA: TGCAGTGCTAGAGACGACAGGGATGGTAATGAAAAACTGTTTTTT
CDR3 protein: CSARDDRDGNEKLFF

D gene: -
CDR3 length: 12
J gene: TRBJ2-1
clone size: -
V gene: TRBV5-1
CDR3 DNA: TGCGCCAGCAGATTCTCCTACAATGAGCAGTTCTTC
CDR3 protein: CASRFSYNEQFF

D gene: -
CDR3 length: 13
J gene: TRBJ2-3
clone size: -
V gene: TRBV27
CDR3 DNA: TGTGCCAGCAGTTTTTATAATGCAGATACGCAGTATTTT
CDR3 protein: CASSFYNADTQYF

D gene: -
CDR3 length: 11
J gene: TRBJ2-3
clone size: -
V gene: TRBV20-1
CDR3 DNA: TGCAGTGCTAGAGTGGGAGATACGCAGTATTTT
CDR3 protein: CSARVGDTQYF

D gene: TRBD1
CDR3 length: 14
J gene: TRBJ1-5
clone size: many
V gene: TRBV5-1
CDR3 DNA: TGCGCCAGCAGCCAGGGACAGGAGGGACAGCCCCAGCATTTT
CDR3 protein: CASSQGQEGQPQHF

D gene: -
CDR3 length: 15
J gene: TRBJ2-2
clone size: -
V gene: TRBV7-6
CDR3 DNA: TGTGCCAGCAGCTTAGCGTCGGGTAACACCGGGGAGCTGTTTTTT
CDR3 protein: CASSLASGNTGELFF

D gene: TRBD2
CDR3 length: 15
J gene: TRBJ2-7
clone size: -
V gene: TRBV2
CDR3 DNA: TGTGCCAGCAGTGAGCCCATGGCGGGGGTGTACGAGCAGTACTTC
CDR3 protein: CASSEPMAGVYEQYF

D gene: -
CDR3 length: 16
J gene: TRBJ2-2
clone size: few
V gene: TRBV25-1
CDR3 DNA: TGTGCCAGCAGTGAACCCGGGACGGGGAACACCGGGGAGCTGTTTTTT
CDR3 protein: CASSEPGTGNTGELFF

D gene: -
CDR3 length: 15
J gene: TRBJ2-6
clone size: -
V gene: TRBV6-6
CDR3 DNA: TGTGCCAGCAGTTACTCCTTCTCTGGGGCCAACGTCCTGACTTTC
CDR3 protein: CASSYSFSGANVLTF

D gene: -
CDR3 length: 13
J gene: TRBJ2-5
clone size: many
V gene: TRBV29-1
CDR3 DNA: TGCAGCGTTGCGCCGGCCGCCGGAGAGACCCAGTACTTC
CDR3 protein: CSVAPAAGETQYF

D gene: TRBD2
CDR3 length: 18
J gene: TRBJ2-3
clone size: -
V gene: TRBV4-1
CDR3 DNA: TGCGCCAGCAGCCCGACCGGACTAGCGGGGGAAAGCACAGATACGCAGTATTTT
CDR3 protein: CASSPTGLAGESTDTQYF

D gene: -
CDR3 length: 16
J gene: TRBJ1-6
clone size: few
V gene: TRBV7-3
CDR3 DNA: TGTGCCAGCAGCTTACGGCCGAGCTCCTATAATTCACCCCTCCACTTT
CDR3 protein: CASSLRPSSYNSPLHF

D gene: TRBD2
CDR3 length: 14
J gene: TRBJ2-1
clone size: -
V gene: TRBV6-2/TRBV6-3
CDR3 DNA: TGTGCCAGCAGGCTAGCGGGAGATAACAATGAGCAGTTCTTC
CDR3 protein: CASRLAGDNNEQFF

D gene: -
CDR3 length: 15
J gene: TRBJ2-3
clone size: many
V gene: TRBV5-1
CDR3 DNA: TGCGCCAGCAGCTTGACGGGACGATACACAGATACGCAGTATTTT
CDR3 protein: CASSLTGRYTDTQYF

D gene: -
CDR3 length: 12
J gene: TRBJ2-3
clone size: -
V gene: TRBV7-2
CDR3 DNA: TGTGCCAGCAGCGAGACGGGGGATACGCAGTATTTT
CDR3 protein: CASSETGDTQYF